This T cell receptor (beta chain) was captured in a study of shared clonotypes between healthy human individuals. To note about this clone: Its antigen is not known.

Assay execution took place at the deep level. Method: immunoSEQ multiplex PCR; TCRdb's copy keeps in-frame clones and lacks some. In the table there are some 2,500,000 clones, around 90% of which are singletons. The CDR3 is 13 amino acids. CDR1 is MNHEY and CDR2 is SMNVEV in the germline V gene (reference sequence). Losses at the gene ends were 6 bases for V and 3 bases for J; bases not matched to a gene: 4. Study results and limitations: Clonotype sharing among donors was expected to depend on sequencing depth. Large depth notwithstanding, sorted-subset sequencing proved incomplete by rarefaction.

The chain is built from TRBV27 and TRBJ1-2; the match to TRBD1 covers 7 bases. The sequencing sample was made of naive CD4+ T cells from PBMCs. This sample's subset: CD45RA+ positively selected. The receptor comes from a man between 18 and 29 years old in good health. Some clones in this sample may be carry-over from other donors' samples. Written as DNA, the CDR3 is TGTGCCAGCAGGTCCGGGACAGACTATGGCTACACCTTC. It encodes CASRSGTDYGYTF.